The T cell receptor (beta chain) described here comes from a study of T cells in Graves' hyperthyroidism and ophthalmopathy. Findings and limits, study-wide: In blood, most of the thyroid clonotypes expanded above 0.001 were also present. Ophthalmopathy could be told apart from stable hyperthyroidism with a 13 V-J model.

Clinicians diagnosed patients from clinical symptoms, serum thyroxine and TRAb, thyroid ultrasound and orbital computed tomography. This clonotype was seen ten or more times. The antigen remains undetermined. At one end the junction does not follow the germline gene, possibly because of a read error. This CDR3 spans 13 amino acids. Germline assignment: CDR1 MGHRA and CDR2 YSYEKL. It was RNA transcripts that yielded the amplified TCR beta CDR3 regions. First-round RT-PCR with HTBI primers amplified the TCR CDR3 region. TCRdb fed the multiplex PCR reads into MiXCR, producing one record per CDR3 protein. The table records about 570,000 distinct CDR3 sequences, about 45% of them present only once.

The receptor comes from an adult woman with Graves' disease, either hyperthyroidism or ophthalmopathy (not recorded which). The gene calls are TRBV4-1 and TRBJ2-7; TRBD1 is a possible D gene (6 bases). Sequenced: peripheral blood or thyroid tissue (not recorded which). CDR3 nucleotides: TGCGCCAGCAGCCAAGATGGAGACAGGCCCCTAAGATTC. This encodes CASSQDGDRPLRF.